This TCR beta chain derives from a study of T cell repertoires in cytomegalovirus infection (dated by TCRdb to between 2018 and 2021). Turning to the overall study: The HLA type of each donor mattered for the analysis, because public TCR beta signatures pointed to carriage of CMV infection along with the matching HLA type. The paper's findings and limits, for the study overall: In both this cohort and an independent cohort of approximately 350 donors, the cumulative frequency of public TCR beta family members distinguished carriers of CMV infection plus the relevant HLA type. In the ex vivo response, HLA-C-restricted CMV-specific TCR beta clonotypes were dominant, and in two of eight donors the single most frequent clonotype came from this HLA-C-restricted group.

Sequencing used an Illumina HiSeq 1500. TCRdb took the public reads, trimmed them with fastp at Q25, ran MiXCR for clone calling and kept in-frame beta chains. All rows with the same CDR3 protein become a single entry with the most common DNA and genes. In this sample the table shows 250,000 or so distinct CDR3 sequences, less than 9.5% of which occur a single time. In total, the top ten clones hold over 12% of the sample. Per the germline V gene, MGHRA is the CDR1 and YSYEKL is the CDR2. V gives up 3 bases and J gives up 0 bases, and the segment between their germline ends measures 17 bases. Counted from cysteine to phenylalanine, this CDR3 has 17 amino acids. Of all the DNA, just the CDR3 is kept, 51 bases in frame from base 1. This clonotype was seen ten or more times. Its antigen has not been determined. The input lacks base qualities; no much larger clone sits a single base away.

The sequencing input was PBMCs. In this chain, TRBV4-1 is recombined with TRBJ1-1; matching of 5 bases hints at TRBD1 as the D gene. This TCR was sampled from a human donor in good health (CMV status not recorded). Some clones in this sample may be carry-over from other donors' samples. The CDR3 reads as follows: CASSQGDSPPLNTEAFF. The nucleotide sequence is TGCGCCAGCAGCCAGGGCGACAGCCCCCCCCTGAACACTGAAGCTTTCTTT.